The 5 T cell receptor beta chains below all came from one sample that was sequenced in a study of cytomegalovirus exposure and HLA in healthy donors. PCR involved 60 Vbeta and 13 Jbeta primers. Libraries were prepared by immunoSEQ multiplex PCR; TCRdb keeps only in-frame clonotypes and omits some of them. The table shows some 85,000 clones, with 76% occurring only once. Sequenced sample: PBMCs. Every receptor here comes from a male donor in good health and CMV-seronegative.

The chain employs TRBV29-1 and TRBJ1-1, with TRBD1 matching 10 bases. Germline CDR1 SQVTM, CDR2 ANQGSEA. This CDR3 spans 11 amino acids. Trimming cost V 8 bases and J 9 bases; bases outside gene matches: 6. The CDR3 DNA reads TGCAGCTCCGGACAGGGGGGGAAAGCTTTCTTT. Its translation is CSSGQGGKAFF.

This chain uses TRBV29-1 with TRBJ1-2; possibly TRBD1 for D (6 bases). V was trimmed by 7 bases and J by 4 bases, leaving 10 bases between them. The germline V gene has CDR1 SQVTM and CDR2 ANQGSEA. CDR3 length: 11 residues. CDR3 loop: CSAGQLYGYTF. The DNA of the CDR3 is TGCAGCGCTGGACAGCTCTATGGCTACACCTTC. The full variable domain, rest sourced from reference TRBV29-1 and TRBJ1-2, is SAVISQKPSRDICQRGTSLTIQCQVDSQVTMMFWYRQQPGQSLTLIATANQGSEATYESGFVIDKFPISRPNLTFSTLTVSNMSPEDSSIYLCSAGQLYGYTFGSGTRLTVV.

This clone showed up just a few times. The rearrangement joins TRBV5-6 to TRBJ1-5; D is uncertain. Trimming cost V 2 bases and J 1 base, with 10 bases left between them. Germline V lookup: CDR1 SGHDT, CDR2 YYEEEE. The CDR3 contains 15 residues. CDR3 nucleotide sequence: TGTGCCAGCAGCTTTAACGGGGTGAGCAATCAGCCCCAGCATTTT. It yields the protein CASSFNGVSNQPQHF.

The chain links TRBV28 to TRBJ1-4; D possibly corresponds to TRBD1 (5 bases). CDR3 length: 16 amino acids. Trimming took off 3 bases at V and 8 bases at J, with 19 bases between the two ends. Germline V lookup: CDR1 MDHEN, CDR2 SYDVKM. The CDR3 DNA follows: TGTGCCAGCAGTTTCACCGCCTTTGGGGGGAGAGAAAAACTGTTTTTT. Its translation is CASSFTAFGGREKLFF.

This chain connects TRBV28 to TRBJ1-3; TRBD1 aligns across 10 bases. Germline values: CDR1 MDHEN, CDR2 SYDVKM. The CDR3 contains 17 residues. With 3 bases clipped from V and 2 bases from J, the junction kept 7 bases outside the gene matches. CDR3 loop: CASSLGRQGAPGNTIYF. The CDR3 DNA reads TGTGCCAGCAGTTTGGGGAGACAGGGGGCGCCTGGAAACACCATATATTTT.